A single TCR beta chain is shown here with its context. Looked up from germline, CDR1 is GTSNPN and CDR2 is SVGIG (reference sequence). CDR3 length: 18 residues. J lost 0 bases, V lost 2 bases, and 10 bases had no gene match. Authors' data handling: Reference gene primer amplification yielded estimated nucleated cell counts. Generated by immunoSEQ multiplex PCR, the TCRdb table keeps only in-frame clones and is missing some. V, J and clone size are taken as reported in that table, and D and trimming were inferred from the DNA itself. The sample holds 160,000 or so clones, 87% seen once. The data are from a study of blood T cell repertoires in COVID-19.

Source material: peripheral blood. The chain has TRBV30 and TRBJ1-4, with 9 bases aligning to TRBD1. The receptor comes from a woman in her 70s with COVID-19, enrolled during active disease. In DNA, the CDR3 is TGTGCCTGGAGTAGGGACAGGGACCTAGTTGCAACTAATGAAAAACTGTTTTTT. Translation: CAWSRDRDLVATNEKLFF.